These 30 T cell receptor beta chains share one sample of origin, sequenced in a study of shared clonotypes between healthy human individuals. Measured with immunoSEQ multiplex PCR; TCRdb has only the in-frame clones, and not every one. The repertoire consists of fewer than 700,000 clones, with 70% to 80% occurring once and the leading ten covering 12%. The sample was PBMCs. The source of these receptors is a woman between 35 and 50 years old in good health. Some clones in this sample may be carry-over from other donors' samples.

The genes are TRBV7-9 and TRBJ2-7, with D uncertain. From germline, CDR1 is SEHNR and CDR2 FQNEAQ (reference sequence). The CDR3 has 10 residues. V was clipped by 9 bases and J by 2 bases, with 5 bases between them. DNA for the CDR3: TGTGCCAGTGGCACCTACGAGCAGTACTTC. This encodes CASGTYEQYF.

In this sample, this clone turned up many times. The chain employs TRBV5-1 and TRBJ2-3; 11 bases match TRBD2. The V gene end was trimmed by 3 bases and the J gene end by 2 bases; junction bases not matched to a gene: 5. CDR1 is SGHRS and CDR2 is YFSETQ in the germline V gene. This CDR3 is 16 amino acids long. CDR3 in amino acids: CASSSLAGDPTDTQYF. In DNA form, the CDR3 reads TGCGCCAGCAGCTCACTAGCGGGAGACCCCACAGATACGCAGTATTTT.

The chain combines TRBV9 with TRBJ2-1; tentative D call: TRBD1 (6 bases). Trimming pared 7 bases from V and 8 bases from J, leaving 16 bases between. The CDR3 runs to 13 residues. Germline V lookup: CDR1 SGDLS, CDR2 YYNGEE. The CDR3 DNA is TGTGCCAGCTCCCGGACAGCTAAAGATGAGCAGTTCTTC. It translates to CASSRTAKDEQFF.

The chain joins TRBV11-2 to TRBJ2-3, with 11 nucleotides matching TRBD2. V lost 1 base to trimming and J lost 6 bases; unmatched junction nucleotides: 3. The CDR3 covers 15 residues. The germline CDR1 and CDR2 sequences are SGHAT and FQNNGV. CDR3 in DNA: TGTGCCAGCAGCTTAGTACTAGCGGGAGCGGATACGCAGTATTTT. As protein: CASSLVLAGADTQYF.

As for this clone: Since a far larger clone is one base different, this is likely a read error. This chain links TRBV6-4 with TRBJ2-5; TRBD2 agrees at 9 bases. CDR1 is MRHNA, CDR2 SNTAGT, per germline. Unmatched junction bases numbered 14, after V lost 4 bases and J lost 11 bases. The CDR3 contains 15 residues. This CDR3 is CASSAVLAGVDGQYF. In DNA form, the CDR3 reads TGTGCCAGCAGTGCGGTATTAGCGGGAGTTGACGGGCAGTACTTC.

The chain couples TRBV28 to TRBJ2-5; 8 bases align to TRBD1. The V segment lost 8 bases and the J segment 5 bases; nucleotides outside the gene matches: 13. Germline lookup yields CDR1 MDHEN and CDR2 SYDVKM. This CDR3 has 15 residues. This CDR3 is CASSPLAGGSETQYF. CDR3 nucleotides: TGTGCCAGCTCCCCTCTGGCAGGGGGCAGCGAGACCCAGTACTTC.

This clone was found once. In DNA form, the CDR3 reads TGCGCCAGCAGCCGTAAGGGACTAGCGGGAGGTATAGGAGATACGCAGTATTTT. As protein: CASSRKGLAGGIGDTQYF. This rearrangement joins TRBV5-1 to TRBJ2-3, with 15 bases identical to TRBD2. This CDR3 is 18 amino acids long. Germline V lookup: CDR1 SGHRS, CDR2 YFSETQ. Trimming cost V 4 bases and J 5 bases; bases outside gene matches: 11.

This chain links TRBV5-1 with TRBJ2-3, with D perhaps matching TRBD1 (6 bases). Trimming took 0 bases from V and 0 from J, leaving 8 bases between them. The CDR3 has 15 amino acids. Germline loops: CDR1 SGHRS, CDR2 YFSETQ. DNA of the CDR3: TGCGCCAGCAGCTTGGGGACAGCGAGCACAGATACGCAGTATTTT. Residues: CASSLGTASTDTQYF.

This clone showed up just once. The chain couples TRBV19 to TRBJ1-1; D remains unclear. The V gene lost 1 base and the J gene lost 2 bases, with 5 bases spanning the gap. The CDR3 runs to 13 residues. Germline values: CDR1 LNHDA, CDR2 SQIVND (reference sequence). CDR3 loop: CASSIVTNTEAFF. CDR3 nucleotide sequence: TGTGCCAGTAGTATAGTGACAAACACTGAAGCTTTCTTT.

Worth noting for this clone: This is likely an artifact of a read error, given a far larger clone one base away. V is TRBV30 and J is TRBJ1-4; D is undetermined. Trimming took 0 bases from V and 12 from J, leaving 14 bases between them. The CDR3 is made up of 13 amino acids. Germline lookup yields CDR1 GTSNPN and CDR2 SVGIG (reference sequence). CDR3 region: CAWSVNSNEELFF. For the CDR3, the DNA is TGTGCCTGGAGTGTAAACAGCAACGAAGAACTGTTTTTT.

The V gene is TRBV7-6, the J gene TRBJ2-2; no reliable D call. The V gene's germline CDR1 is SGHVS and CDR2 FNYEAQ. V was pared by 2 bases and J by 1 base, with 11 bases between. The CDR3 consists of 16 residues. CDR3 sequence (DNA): TGTGCCAGCAGCTTAATGGTTGGGAAGAACACCGGGGAGCTGTTTTTT. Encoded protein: CASSLMVGKNTGELFF.

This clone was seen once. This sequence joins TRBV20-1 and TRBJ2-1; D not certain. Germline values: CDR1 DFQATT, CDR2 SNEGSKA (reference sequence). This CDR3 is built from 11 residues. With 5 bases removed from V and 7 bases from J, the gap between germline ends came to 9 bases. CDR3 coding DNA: TGCAGTGCTCCCGGTAGGAATGAGCAGTTCTTC. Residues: CSAPGRNEQFF.

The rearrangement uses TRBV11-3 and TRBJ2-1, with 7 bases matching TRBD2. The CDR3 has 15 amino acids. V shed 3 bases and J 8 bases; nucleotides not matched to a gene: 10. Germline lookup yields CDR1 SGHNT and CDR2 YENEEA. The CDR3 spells CASSLSGGPAYEQFF. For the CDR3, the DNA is TGTGCCAGCAGCTTGTCGGGAGGCCCAGCCTATGAGCAGTTCTTC.

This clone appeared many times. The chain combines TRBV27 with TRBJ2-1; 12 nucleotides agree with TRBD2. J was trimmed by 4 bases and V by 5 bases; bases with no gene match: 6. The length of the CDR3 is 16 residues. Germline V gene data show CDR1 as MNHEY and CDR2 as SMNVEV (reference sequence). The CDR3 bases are TGTGCCAGCAGTAGGTCTAGCGGGAGGGCGTACAATGAGCAGTTCTTC. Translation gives CASSRSSGRAYNEQFF.

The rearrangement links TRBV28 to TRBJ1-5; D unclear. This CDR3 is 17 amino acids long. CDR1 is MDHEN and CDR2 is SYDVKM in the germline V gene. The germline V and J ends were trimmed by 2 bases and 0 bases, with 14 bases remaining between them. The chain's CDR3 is CASSLASAGYSNQPQHF. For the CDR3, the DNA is TGTGCCAGCAGTTTAGCCTCCGCAGGATATAGCAATCAGCCCCAGCATTTT.

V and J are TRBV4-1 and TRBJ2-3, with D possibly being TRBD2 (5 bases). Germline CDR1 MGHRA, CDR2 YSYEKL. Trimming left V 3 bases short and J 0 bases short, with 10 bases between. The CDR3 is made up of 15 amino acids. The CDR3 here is CASSQVLDSTDTQYF. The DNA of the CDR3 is TGCGCCAGCAGCCAGGTACTAGATAGCACAGATACGCAGTATTTT.

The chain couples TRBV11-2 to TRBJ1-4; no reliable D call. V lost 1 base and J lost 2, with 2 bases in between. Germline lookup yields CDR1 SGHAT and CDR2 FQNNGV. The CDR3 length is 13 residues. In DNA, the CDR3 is TGTGCCAGCAGCTTAGGGACTAATGAAAAACTGTTTTTT. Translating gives CASSLGTNEKLFF.

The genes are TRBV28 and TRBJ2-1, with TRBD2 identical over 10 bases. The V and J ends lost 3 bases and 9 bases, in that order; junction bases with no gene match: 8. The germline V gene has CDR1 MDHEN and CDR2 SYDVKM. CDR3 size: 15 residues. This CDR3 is CASSLGGLAVFEQFF. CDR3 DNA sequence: TGTGCCAGCAGTTTGGGTGGACTAGCGGTGTTTGAGCAGTTCTTC.

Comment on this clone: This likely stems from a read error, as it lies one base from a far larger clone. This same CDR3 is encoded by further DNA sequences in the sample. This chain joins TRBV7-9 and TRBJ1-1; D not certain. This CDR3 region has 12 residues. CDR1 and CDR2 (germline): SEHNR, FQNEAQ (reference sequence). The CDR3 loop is CASSLGRGGAFF. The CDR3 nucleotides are TGCGCCAGCAGCTTGGGCCGGGGAGGGGCTTTCTTT.

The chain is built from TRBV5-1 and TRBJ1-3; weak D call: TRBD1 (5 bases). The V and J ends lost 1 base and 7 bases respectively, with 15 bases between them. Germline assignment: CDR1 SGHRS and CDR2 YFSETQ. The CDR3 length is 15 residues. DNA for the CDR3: TGCGCCAGCAGCTTGCGGCAGGGCGCCGGGAACACCATATATTTT. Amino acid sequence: CASSLRQGAGNTIYF.

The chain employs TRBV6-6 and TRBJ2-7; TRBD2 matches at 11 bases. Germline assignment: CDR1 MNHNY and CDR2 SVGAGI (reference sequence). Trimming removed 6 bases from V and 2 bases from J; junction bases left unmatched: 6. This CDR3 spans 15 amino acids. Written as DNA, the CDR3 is TGTGCCAGCAGAGGGGGACTAGCGGACGCCTACGAGCAGTACTTC. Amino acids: CASRGGLADAYEQYF.

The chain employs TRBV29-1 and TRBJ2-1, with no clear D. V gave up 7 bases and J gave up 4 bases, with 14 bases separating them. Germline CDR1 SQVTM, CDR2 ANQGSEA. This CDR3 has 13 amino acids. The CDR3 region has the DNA TGCAGCGGGGCCCGTGGCCTATACAATGAGCAGTTCTTC. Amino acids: CSGARGLYNEQFF.

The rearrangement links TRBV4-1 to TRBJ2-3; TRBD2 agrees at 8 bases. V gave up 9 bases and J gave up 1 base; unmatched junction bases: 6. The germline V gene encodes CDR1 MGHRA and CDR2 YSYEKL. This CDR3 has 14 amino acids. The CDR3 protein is CASKAGVGTDTQYF. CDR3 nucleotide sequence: TGCGCCAGTAAAGCGGGAGTGGGCACAGATACGCAGTATTTT.

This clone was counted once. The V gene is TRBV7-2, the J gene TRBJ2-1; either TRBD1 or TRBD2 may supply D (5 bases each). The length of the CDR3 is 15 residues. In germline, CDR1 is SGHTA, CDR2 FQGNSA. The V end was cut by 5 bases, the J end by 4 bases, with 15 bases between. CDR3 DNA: TGTGCCAGCAGCCGGCCCGGGACCTTATACAATGAGCAGTTCTTC. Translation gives CASSRPGTLYNEQFF.

The CDR3 coding sequence is TGTGCCAGCACGTCTGACTCCTACGAGCAGTACTTC. Amino acid sequence: CASTSDSYEQYF. The chain carries TRBV6-5 and TRBJ2-7; D unclear. The V gene lost 7 bases and the J gene lost 0 bases, with 7 bases spanning the gap. The CDR3 extends over 12 amino acids. CDR1 is MNHEY and CDR2 is SVGAGI in the germline V gene.

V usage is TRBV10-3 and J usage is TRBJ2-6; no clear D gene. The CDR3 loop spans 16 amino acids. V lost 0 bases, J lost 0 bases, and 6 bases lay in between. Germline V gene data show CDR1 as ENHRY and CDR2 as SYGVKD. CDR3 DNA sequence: TGTGCCATCAGTGAGTCGACGAGCTCTGGGGCCAACGTCCTGACTTTC. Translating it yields CAISESTSSGANVLTF.

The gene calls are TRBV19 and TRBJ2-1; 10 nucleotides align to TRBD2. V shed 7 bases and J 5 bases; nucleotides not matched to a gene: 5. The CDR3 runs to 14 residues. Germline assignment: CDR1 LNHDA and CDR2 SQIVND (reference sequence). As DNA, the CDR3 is TGTGCCAGTACTCAAGCGGGGGGGCACAATGAGCAGTTCTTC. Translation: CASTQAGGHNEQFF.

Written as DNA, the CDR3 is TGTGCCAGCAGCTCGCCGTGGACTAGCGGGATGAACGAGCAGTACTTC. It codes for CASSSPWTSGMNEQYF. This chain uses TRBV7-6 with TRBJ2-7, with 12 bases that match TRBD2. V was pared by 4 bases and J by 5 bases, with 9 bases of the junction left unmatched. This CDR3 is built from 16 residues. Germline lookup yields CDR1 SGHVS and CDR2 FNYEAQ.

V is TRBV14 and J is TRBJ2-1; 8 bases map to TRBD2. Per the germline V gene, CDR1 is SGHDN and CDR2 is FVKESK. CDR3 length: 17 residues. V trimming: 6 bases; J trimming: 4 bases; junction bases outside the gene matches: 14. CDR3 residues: CASRPSSKRGPYNEQFF. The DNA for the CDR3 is TGTGCCAGCAGGCCCTCCTCGAAGCGGGGGCCTTACAATGAGCAGTTCTTC.

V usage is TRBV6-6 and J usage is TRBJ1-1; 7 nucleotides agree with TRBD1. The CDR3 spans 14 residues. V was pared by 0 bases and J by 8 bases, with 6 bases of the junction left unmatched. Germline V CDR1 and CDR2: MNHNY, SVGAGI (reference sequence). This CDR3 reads CASSYSRGQIEAFF. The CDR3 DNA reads TGTGCCAGCAGTTACTCCCGGGGACAGATAGAAGCTTTCTTT.